This passage covers 23 T cell receptor beta chains from one sample sequenced in a study of identical twins. TCRdb ran MiXCR on the 5' RACE reads and lists one entry per CDR3 protein. The table has under 800,000 distinct CDR3 sequences, about 20% seen once. The sample was also linked to a second study, of T cells expressing NK-cell markers.

Sequencing used PBMCs. The receptors originated from a woman aged 18-29 years in good health.

This clonotype occurred many times. This chain joins TRBV6-5 and TRBJ1-5; no firm D call. The germline V gene has CDR1 MNHEY and CDR2 SVGAGI. V gave up 2 bases and J gave up 5 bases, with 7 bases separating them. CDR3 size: 13 residues. CDR3 sequence reads: CASSYSGHQPQHF. The CDR3 DNA follows: TGTGCCAGCAGTTACAGCGGGCATCAGCCCCAGCATTTT.

This clonotype was counted a few times. The chain has TRBV12-3 or TRBV12-4 and TRBJ1-1; TRBD1 is a possible D gene (6 bases). V dropped 6 bases and J dropped 6 bases, with 14 bases sitting between them. The CDR3 extends over 13 amino acids. DNA for the CDR3: TGTGCCAGCAGACGAACAGGGATGGCTGAAGCTTTCTTT. It codes for CASRRTGMAEAFF.

The V gene is TRBV11-1, the J gene TRBJ2-1; tentative D call: TRBD2 (6 bases). V lost 5 bases to trimming and J lost 0 bases, with 23 bases between them. Germline V gene data show CDR1 as SGHAT and CDR2 as FQDESV (reference sequence). The CDR3 sequence is 19 residues long. CDR3 sequence (DNA): TGTGCCAGCAGCACCACCTCTCTAGCGCCGGAGCGCTCCTACAATGAGCAGTTCTTC. It specifies CASSTTSLAPERSYNEQFF.

The chain couples TRBV10-3 to TRBJ1-1; possibly TRBD1 for D (6 bases). Trimming shortened V by 1 base and J by 8 bases, and 14 bases separated the two germline ends. This CDR3 is 14 amino acids long. Per the germline V gene, CDR1 is ENHRY and CDR2 is SYGVKD. Here the CDR3 DNA reads TGTGCCATCAGTGAGTTCCCAGGGGAGGTCGAAGCTTTCTTT. As protein: CAISEFPGEVEAFF.

This clonotype showed up just once. V is TRBV11-2 and J is TRBJ1-1; no clear D. The germline CDR1 and CDR2 sequences are SGHAT and FQNNGV. V shed 2 bases and J shed 3 bases, with 16 bases lying between them. This CDR3 contains 16 residues. The CDR3 nucleotides read TGTGCCAGCAGCTTAATGCTAGCGGGATCTTACACTGAAGCTTTCTTT. Translated: CASSLMLAGSYTEAFF.

This clonotype occurred a few times. V gene TRBV29-1 combines with J gene TRBJ2-7; 7 bases align to TRBD1. Germline CDR1 is SQVTM and CDR2 is ANQGSEA. CDR3 size: 13 residues. Losses at the gene ends were 7 bases for V and 6 bases for J; bases not matched to a gene: 12. CDR3 nucleotide sequence: TGCAGCGCAAGACAGGGCTCTGTGCTCGAGCAGTACTTC. Protein sequence: CSARQGSVLEQYF.

CDR3 residues: CASSASGGQGYSPLHF. As DNA, the CDR3 is TGTGCCAGCAGCGCAAGCGGGGGACAGGGGTATTCACCCCTCCACTTT. The chain joins TRBV9 to TRBJ1-6, with 10 bases identical to TRBD1. The CDR3 extends over 16 amino acids. J lost 8 bases, V lost 3 bases, and 8 bases had no gene match. Germline CDR1 is SGDLS and CDR2 is YYNGEE.

This clonotype came up many times. The genes are TRBV13 and TRBJ2-3, with D hard to call. The CDR3 contains 13 residues. V was clipped by 9 bases and J by 5 bases, with 15 bases between them. Per the germline V gene, CDR1 is PRHDT and CDR2 is FYEKMQ (reference sequence). CDR3 sequence (DNA): TGTGCCAGTCTAGGGCCCGGCGGAGATACGCAGTATTTT. Translation gives CASLGPGGDTQYF.

V gene TRBV9 combines with J gene TRBJ2-7; D unresolved. Germline CDR1 and CDR2: SGDLS and YYNGEE. The CDR3 runs 14 residues. V was clipped by 0 bases and J by 2 bases, with 9 bases between them. CDR3 DNA sequence: TGTGCCAGCAGCGTAGGAGAAGGAACCTACGAGCAGTACTTC. This gives the protein CASSVGEGTYEQYF.

This clonotype was recorded many times. The chain employs TRBV6-1 and TRBJ1-1, with a possible D match to TRBD1 (6 bases). Germline V CDR1 and CDR2: MNHNS, SASEGT. V dropped 5 bases and J dropped 4 bases, with 11 bases sitting between them. CDR3 size: 13 residues. CDR3 sequence: CASSPTGRTEAFF. The CDR3 nucleotides are TGTGCCAGCAGTCCCACAGGGCGCACTGAAGCTTTCTTT.

This chain links TRBV9 with TRBJ1-1, with a possible D match to TRBD1 (5 bases). Germline CDR1 and CDR2: SGDLS and YYNGEE. There are 14 residues in the CDR3. V was cut by 0 bases and J by 4 bases, with 10 bases left in between. The CDR3 region has the DNA TGTGCCAGCAGCGTAGAAACAGGAGGCACTGAAGCTTTCTTT. Translated, it gives CASSVETGGTEAFF.

This clonotype was detected a few times. The V call is TRBV7-2, the J call TRBJ2-1, with a possible D match to TRBD2 (5 bases). The CDR3 length is 16 residues. Trimming shortened V by 1 base and J by 1 base, and 11 bases separated the two germline ends. Per germline, CDR1 SGHTA and CDR2 FQGNSA. This CDR3 is CASSLVASKSYNEQFF. The DNA for the CDR3 is TGTGCCAGCAGCTTAGTAGCTAGCAAGTCCTACAATGAGCAGTTCTTC.

The V call is TRBV29-1, the J call TRBJ2-3; TRBD2 matches 9 bases. Germline V gene lookup returns CDR1 SQVTM and CDR2 ANQGSEA. The CDR3 is 14 residues long. Trimming at V came to 3 bases and at J to 3 bases, leaving 4 bases not matched to a gene. Here the CDR3 reads CSVDSGGGTDTQYF. CDR3 in DNA: TGCAGCGTTGATAGCGGGGGAGGGACAGATACGCAGTATTTT.

The chain couples TRBV7-9 to TRBJ1-1, with D tentatively TRBD1 (5 bases). Trimming took off 5 bases at V and 7 bases at J, with 11 bases between the two ends. Germline V gene sequence: CDR1 SEHNR, CDR2 FQNEAQ (reference sequence). The CDR3 totals 12 residues. The chain's CDR3 is CASSPQGLEAFF. The CDR3 DNA reads TGTGCCAGCAGCCCCCAGGGCCTTGAAGCTTTCTTT.

The chain has TRBV6-1 and TRBJ2-1; the match to TRBD2 covers 7 bases. The V gene's germline CDR1 is MNHNS and CDR2 SASEGT. Losses at the gene ends were 6 bases for V and 6 bases for J; bases not matched to a gene: 11. This CDR3 region has 15 residues. CDR3 in DNA: TGTGCCAGCAGCCTACGGGACGGGAGGCCCAATGAGCAGTTCTTC. It specifies CASSLRDGRPNEQFF.

This clonotype was seen repeatedly, ten times or more. This chain uses TRBV7-8 with TRBJ1-1; TRBD1 aligns across 9 bases. Trimming took 6 bases from V and 0 from J; bases not matched to a gene: 11. The V gene's germline CDR1 is SGHVS and CDR2 FQNEAQ. CDR3 length: 17 residues. CDR3 in amino acids: CASSHPRDRALNTEAFF. CDR3 nucleotide sequence: TGTGCCAGCAGTCATCCCAGGGACAGGGCCCTGAACACTGAAGCTTTCTTT.

This clonotype has more than one count but fewer than ten. The chain carries TRBV6-5 and TRBJ1-1, with unresolved D. This CDR3 spans 17 amino acids. The V gene's germline CDR1 is MNHEY and CDR2 SVGAGI. Trimming pared 0 bases from V and 1 base from J, leaving 15 bases between. The CDR3 DNA reads as TGTGCCAGCAGTTACTCGAACTGGCGAACAGCGAACACTGAAGCTTTCTTT. Residues: CASSYSNWRTANTEAFF.

The chain links TRBV7-8 to TRBJ2-7; D not resolved. Germline CDR1 and CDR2: SGHVS and FQNEAQ. Trimming took off 3 bases at V and 7 bases at J, with 13 bases between the two ends. The CDR3 is made up of 13 amino acids. CDR3 protein: CASSLGRTEEQYF. CDR3 nucleotides: TGTGCCAGCAGCTTGGGCCGAACTGAAGAGCAGTACTTC.

The chain combines TRBV6-1 with TRBJ1-1; no clear D. Per the germline V gene, CDR1 is MNHNS and CDR2 is SASEGT. CDR3 length: 13 amino acids. V was shortened by 6 bases and J by 6 bases, with 14 bases between the two germline ends. The CDR3, as DNA: TGTGCCAGCAGACCTACCGGGGTGGCTGAAGCTTTCTTT. Translated: CASRPTGVAEAFF.

This sequence joins TRBV5-1 and TRBJ2-1; 8 positions match TRBD2. The CDR3 contains 15 residues. CDR1 is SGHRS, CDR2 YFSETQ, per germline. Trimming took 7 bases from V and 5 from J; bases not matched to a gene: 11. The CDR3 protein is CASRYGRARDNEQFF. CDR3 coding DNA: TGCGCCAGCCGTTACGGGAGGGCCCGTGACAATGAGCAGTTCTTC.

Ten or more counts support this clonotype. The chain links TRBV7-8 to TRBJ1-3; D may be TRBD1 (5 bases). Germline CDR1 is SGHVS and CDR2 is FQNEAQ. The CDR3 length is 15 residues. V was pared by 5 bases and J by 7 bases, with 18 bases between. The CDR3 sequence: CASSPSPGKGNTIYF. The CDR3, as DNA: TGTGCCAGCAGCCCTTCTCCAGGGAAAGGGAACACCATATATTTT.

This clonotype was counted at least ten times. The V gene is TRBV29-1, the J gene TRBJ2-7; TRBD1 or TRBD2 may be the D gene (5 bases each). Trimming cost V 6 bases and J 4 bases, with 13 bases left between them. The CDR3 consists of 12 residues. The germline V gene has CDR1 SQVTM and CDR2 ANQGSEA. The CDR3 DNA is TGCAGCGTGGGACGGGAAGGTTACGAGCAGTACTTC. It is translated as CSVGREGYEQYF.

The V gene is TRBV29-1, the J gene TRBJ1-1; tentative D call: TRBD1 (5 bases). CDR1 is SQVTM, CDR2 ANQGSEA, per germline. CDR3 length equals 13 residues. The ends were cut back, 5 bases at V and 0 bases at J, with 10 bases in the middle. The CDR3 here is CSVQRGVNTEAFF. In nucleotides, the CDR3 is TGCAGCGTTCAAAGGGGAGTGAACACTGAAGCTTTCTTT.